What follows are 13 T cell receptor beta chains derived from one specimen sequenced in a study of PD-L1 blockade in urothelial cancer. Repertoires were generated with immunoSEQ multiplex PCR, while TCRdb's copy carries only in-frame clones and drops some. The table has about 110,000 clones, around 90% seen once. Regarding time point: peripheral blood 6 weeks after treatment start. Specimen: PBMCs, collected around atezolizumab (anti-PD-L1) treatment. The receptors here all came from a man in his sixties with urothelial cancer.

As DNA, the CDR3 is TGCGCCAGCAGCTTGGGATCTAGCGAGTACGAGACCCAGTACTTC. Protein product: CASSLGSSEYETQYF. The V and J genes are TRBV5-1 and TRBJ2-5; tentative D call: TRBD2 (6 bases). V lost 0 bases and J lost 5, with 14 bases in between. This CDR3 region has 15 residues. Germline V gene data show CDR1 as SGHRS and CDR2 as YFSETQ. Looking up the rest from reference TRBV5-1 and TRBJ2-5 gives the full variable domain: KAGVTQTPRYLIKTRGQQVTLSCSPISGHRSVSWYQQTPGQGLQFLFEYFSETQRNKGNFPGRFSGRQFSNSRSEMNVSTLELGDSALYLCASSLGSSEYETQYFGPGTRLLVL.

CDR3 region: CASSRWQGDTGELFF. CDR3 DNA: TGCGCCAGCAGCCGGTGGCAGGGGGACACCGGGGAGCTGTTTTTT. The chain couples TRBV4-1 to TRBJ2-2; 7 bases match TRBD1. The germline V gene has CDR1 MGHRA and CDR2 YSYEKL. V lost 4 bases to trimming and J lost 3 bases; unmatched junction nucleotides: 5. This CDR3 is 15 amino acids long.

The chain employs TRBV10-1 and TRBJ2-2, with D tentatively TRBD1 (6 bases). Trimming shortened V by 6 bases and J by 1 base, and 9 bases separated the two germline ends. Germline CDR1 reads WNHNN; CDR2 reads SYGVQD (reference sequence). CDR3 length: 14 amino acids. CDR3 sequence reads: CASSMGQNTGELFF. The CDR3, as DNA: TGCGCCAGCAGCATGGGACAGAACACCGGGGAGCTGTTTTTT.

The chain carries TRBV7-9 and TRBJ2-7; 7 bases are shared with TRBD1. The CDR3 spans 14 residues. CDR1 and CDR2 from the germline V gene are SEHNR and FQNEAQ (reference sequence). V shed 5 bases, J shed 7 bases, and the junction held 11 bases outside the gene matches. The CDR3 reads CASSLKDRVGEQYF. CDR3 in DNA: TGTGCCAGCAGCCTAAAAGACAGGGTGGGTGAGCAGTACTTC.

The chain joins TRBV7-2 to TRBJ2-5; 12 bases match TRBD2. The CDR3 extends over 16 amino acids. The germline V gene has CDR1 SGHTA and CDR2 FQGNSA. With 4 bases clipped from V and 6 bases from J, the junction kept 9 bases outside the gene matches. The CDR3 coding sequence is TGTGCCAGCAGCTCGAGACTAGCGGGGGTTCGTAAGACCCAGTACTTC. This codes for CASSSRLAGVRKTQYF.

The sample holds one count of this clone. The CDR3 region is CASSQEGQGIGDTQYF. CDR3 DNA sequence: TGCGCCAGCAGCCAAGAGGGCCAGGGGATAGGAGATACGCAGTATTTT. The chain uses TRBV4-1 and TRBJ2-3, with D maybe TRBD1 (6 bases). There are 16 residues in the CDR3. Germline values: CDR1 MGHRA, CDR2 YSYEKL. The ends were cut back, 0 bases at V and 5 bases at J, with 15 bases in the middle.

The chain recombines TRBV5-5 with TRBJ1-1, with D possibly matching TRBD1 (5 bases). The germline gives CDR1 SGHKS, CDR2 YYEKEE (reference sequence). This CDR3 has 16 amino acids. V gave up 0 bases and J gave up 0 bases, with 12 bases separating them. CDR3 in amino acids: CASSLVRSGMNTEAFF. DNA for the CDR3: TGTGCCAGCAGCTTGGTCCGTTCAGGGATGAACACTGAAGCTTTCTTT.

The chain joins TRBV2 to TRBJ2-1, with 8 bases identical to TRBD2. V shed 4 bases, J shed 10 bases, and the junction held 9 bases outside the gene matches. This CDR3 comprises 14 residues. Germline-derived CDR1 and CDR2 are SNHLY and FYNNEI. The CDR3 loop is CASSALAGSGEQFF. For the CDR3, the DNA is TGTGCCAGCAGTGCTTTAGCGGGGTCCGGGGAGCAGTTCTTC.

The V call is TRBV28, the J call TRBJ2-7, with D tentatively TRBD2 (5 bases). In germline, CDR1 is MDHEN, CDR2 SYDVKM. Trimming took off 10 bases at V and 3 bases at J, with 13 bases between the two ends. The CDR3 runs to 12 residues. The CDR3 here is CATRRQNYEQYF. The CDR3 region has the DNA TGTGCCACCAGGAGGCAAAACTACGAGCAGTACTTC.

The rearrangement uses TRBV9 and TRBJ2-1; a weak D match, TRBD2 (6 bases). The CDR3 loop spans 12 amino acids. The V gene lost 0 bases and the J gene lost 12 bases, with 10 bases spanning the gap. Germline values: CDR1 SGDLS, CDR2 YYNGEE. CDR3 DNA sequence: TGTGCCAGCAGCGTAGACGCGGGGAGGCAGTTCTTC. Its protein is CASSVDAGRQFF.

The chain combines TRBV18 with TRBJ2-5; the match to TRBD1 covers 7 bases. Germline lookup yields CDR1 KGHSH and CDR2 LQKENI. Unmatched junction bases numbered 7, after V lost 3 bases and J lost 3 bases. There are 15 residues in the CDR3. The CDR3 bases are TGTGCCAGCTCACCGCGACAGGGTGCGGAAGAGACCCAGTACTTC. Translated: CASSPRQGAEETQYF.

This sequence joins TRBV30 and TRBJ2-1; D is undetermined. Germline lookup yields CDR1 GTSNPN and CDR2 SVGIG (reference sequence). V was clipped by 6 bases and J by 6 bases, with 15 bases between them. The CDR3 runs 13 residues. CDR3 sequence (DNA): TGTGCCTGTTCCAGGTCACTCGGCAATGAGCAGTTCTTC. It is translated as CACSRSLGNEQFF.

This chain connects TRBV29-1 to TRBJ1-1; D unclear. V shed 5 bases and J shed 0 bases, with 10 bases lying between them. Germline assignment: CDR1 SQVTM and CDR2 ANQGSEA. CDR3 length equals 13 residues. CDR3 amino acids: CSVSKSLNTEAFF. The CDR3 nucleotides are TGCAGCGTTTCTAAGAGTCTGAACACTGAAGCTTTCTTT.